These 26 T cell receptor beta chains came from one sample sequenced in a study of early T cells in non-severe SARS-CoV-2 infection. In TCRdb, the 5' RACE reads were re-called with MiXCR into one record per CDR3 protein. The table includes 65,000 to 85,000 distinct CDR3 sequences, about 9.1% detected once. Sequences were derived from whole blood, sampled at baseline. These receptors were collected from an adult who was a healthcare worker with PCR-confirmed SARS-CoV-2 infection or an uninfected control (not recorded which).

This clonotype was seen repeatedly, ten times or more. The chain has TRBV6-2 or TRBV6-3 and TRBJ2-5; 7 positions agree with TRBD1. After removal of 5 bases from V and 6 bases from J, the junction contained 6 bases not matched to a gene. CDR1 is MNHEY, CDR2 SVGEGT, per germline. The CDR3 is made up of 13 amino acids. CDR3 bases: TGTGCCAGCAGTCACCCGGACAGGAAGACCCAGTACTTC. Encoded protein: CASSHPDRKTQYF.

The chain couples TRBV4-3 to TRBJ1-1; tentatively, D is TRBD1 (6 bases). CDR3 length equals 15 residues. Germline V gives CDR1 LGHNA, CDR2 YSLEER. V lost 3 bases to trimming and J lost 3 bases, with 14 bases between them. The DNA for the CDR3 is TGCGCCAGCAGCCACGCTGAGGCAGGGGACACTGAAGCTTTCTTT. Its translation is CASSHAEAGDTEAFF.

This clonotype came up many times. The genes are TRBV7-2 and TRBJ1-2; TRBD1 matches 7 bases. CDR1 and CDR2 (germline): SGHTA, FQGNSA. The J segment lost 4 bases and the V segment lost 5 bases, leaving 10 bases of the junction unmatched. This CDR3 comprises 15 residues. CDR3 amino acids: CASSPRDRLLYGYTF. The CDR3 DNA reads as TGTGCCAGCAGCCCACGGGACAGACTACTCTATGGCTACACCTTC.

This clonotype has more than one count but fewer than ten. The chain carries TRBV6-5 and TRBJ2-1; tentatively, D is TRBD1 or TRBD2 (5 bases each). V was pared by 10 bases and J by 2 bases, with 15 bases between. Germline CDR1 reads MNHEY; CDR2 reads SVGAGI. This CDR3 is built from 14 residues. The CDR3 is CATNKGPPYNEQFF. CDR3 DNA sequence: TGTGCCACAAATAAGGGACCACCCTACAATGAGCAGTTCTTC.

This chain joins TRBV11-2 and TRBJ2-2, with TRBD2 identical over 10 bases. The germline V gene encodes CDR1 SGHAT and CDR2 FQNNGV. V lost 0 bases and J lost 7; bases outside the gene matches: 14. CDR3 length equals 19 residues. The DNA of the CDR3 is TGTGCCAGCAGCTTAGAAGGTCTAGCGGGAGATCAGATGGACGGGGAGCTGTTTTTT. As protein: CASSLEGLAGDQMDGELFF.

The chain has TRBV30 and TRBJ1-5, with a possible D match to TRBD1 (6 bases). The germline V and J ends were trimmed by 3 bases and 4 bases, with 16 bases remaining between them. This CDR3 has 15 residues. The germline CDR1 and CDR2 sequences are GTSNPN and SVGIG (reference sequence). The chain's CDR3 is CAWRQPDSVNQPQHF. The DNA for the CDR3 is TGTGCCTGGAGGCAGCCGGACAGTGTTAATCAGCCCCAGCATTTT.

The sample holds a few counts of this clonotype. The rearrangement uses TRBV27 and TRBJ1-2; D is ambiguous. The CDR3 sequence is 13 residues long. Trimming stripped 2 bases from V and 4 bases from J, with 8 bases between. Germline assignment: CDR1 MNHEY and CDR2 SMNVEV (reference sequence). Here the CDR3 DNA reads TGTGCCAGCAGTTTACGTAGTTCCTATGGCTACACCTTC. Protein product: CASSLRSSYGYTF.

This clonotype was detected ten times or more. The rearrangement joins TRBV12-3 or TRBV12-4 to TRBJ2-3; 8 bases align to TRBD2. CDR3 length equals 16 residues. V gave up 5 bases and J gave up 2 bases; unmatched junction bases: 9. CDR3 in DNA: TGTGCCAGCAGTGACGGGACTAGGGGATTCACAGATACGCAGTATTTT. Protein product: CASSDGTRGFTDTQYF.

This clonotype was seen repeatedly, ten times or more. This sequence joins TRBV7-6 and TRBJ2-3, with 11 bases matching TRBD2. The length of the CDR3 is 17 residues. Germline V lookup: CDR1 SGHVS, CDR2 FNYEAQ. The J segment lost 2 bases and the V segment lost 1 base, leaving 5 bases of the junction unmatched. In DNA form, the CDR3 reads TGTGCCAGCAGCTTAGAAGGGACTAGCGGTTACACAGATACGCAGTATTTT. This sequence encodes CASSLEGTSGYTDTQYF.

The V and J genes are TRBV19 and TRBJ2-7; D may be TRBD2 (6 bases). V was clipped by 7 bases and J by 3 bases, with 13 bases between them. Germline V gives CDR1 LNHDA, CDR2 SQIVND (reference sequence). The length of the CDR3 is 13 residues. CDR3 sequence reads: CASMMGAGYEQYF. The CDR3 DNA sequence: TGTGCCAGTATGATGGGAGCGGGCTACGAGCAGTACTTC.

This clonotype was seen a few times. The chain carries TRBV20-1 and TRBJ2-5; 8 nucleotides align to TRBD1. Germline V gene sequence: CDR1 DFQATT, CDR2 SNEGSKA (reference sequence). The CDR3 sequence is 14 residues long. With V trimmed by 3 bases and J by 5 bases, 8 bases remained unmatched. For the CDR3, the DNA is TGCAGTGCTAGGGACGGACAGGGTCGGGAGACCCAGTACTTC. It is translated as CSARDGQGRETQYF.

This clonotype was seen a handful of times. Compared with germline, one end of the junction differs, possibly owing to a read error. The chain is built from TRBV15 and TRBJ2-5; TRBD2 aligns across 9 bases. The CDR3 runs to 18 residues. CDR1 and CDR2 (germline): LNHNV, YYDKDF (reference sequence). CDR3 loop: CVTSRDLVATSGIIGQYF. The CDR3 nucleotides read TGTGTCACCAGCAGAGATTTGGTTGCGACTAGCGGTATCATTGGCCAGTACTTC. The entire variable domain, with the rest obtained from reference TRBV15 and TRBJ2-5, is as follows: DAMVIQNPRYQVTQFGKPVTLSCSQTLNHNVMYWYQQKSSQAPKLLFHYYDKDFNNEADTPDNFQSRRPNTSFCFLDIRSPGLGDTAMYLCVTSRDLVATSGIIGQYFGPGTRLLVL.

This clonotype was seen at least ten times. CDR3 in amino acids: CASSPHHEQYF. CDR3 bases: TGTGCCAGCAGCCCTCACCACGAGCAGTACTTC. The chain is built from TRBV7-9 and TRBJ2-7; D is unresolved. The germline V gene encodes CDR1 SEHNR and CDR2 FQNEAQ (reference sequence). CDR3 length: 11 residues. Trimming removed 5 bases from V and 5 bases from J, with 7 bases in between.

This clonotype occurred a few times. The chain carries TRBV20-1 and TRBJ2-5, with TRBD2 identical over 10 bases. The CDR3 totals 15 residues. Germline V gives CDR1 DFQATT, CDR2 SNEGSKA (reference sequence). Germline trimming cut 0 bases from V and 5 bases from J; bases unmatched to any gene: 6. The CDR3 region is CSARDAAGGVETQYF. The CDR3 region has the DNA TGCAGTGCTAGAGATGCAGCGGGAGGGGTGGAGACCCAGTACTTC.

The rearrangement links TRBV11-2 to TRBJ2-5; D gene unclear. The CDR3 spans 16 residues. V was trimmed by 4 bases and J by 1 base, leaving 16 bases between them. Looked up from germline, CDR1 is SGHAT and CDR2 is FQNNGV. The CDR3 nucleotides are TGTGCCAGCAGCTCCATCGCCCAGTCAGGCCAAGAGACCCAGTACTTC. It yields the protein CASSSIAQSGQETQYF.

This clonotype was counted a few times. The genes are TRBV5-5 and TRBJ2-7; D is perhaps TRBD1 (6 bases). Between the trimmed V and J ends, which lost 3 bases and 6 bases, there was a span of 19 bases. The CDR3 sequence is 15 residues long. CDR1 SGHKS and CDR2 YYEKEE come from the germline V gene (reference sequence). The CDR3 coding sequence is TGTGCCAGCAGCTCAACAGGGAAGTTAATGGGCGAGCAGTACTTC. As protein: CASSSTGKLMGEQYF.

This rearrangement joins TRBV4-1 to TRBJ2-2; TRBD1 matches 11 bases. The CDR3 loop spans 17 amino acids. Losses at the gene ends were 3 bases for V and 5 bases for J; bases not matched to a gene: 8. Germline loops: CDR1 MGHRA, CDR2 YSYEKL. Here the CDR3 reads CASSQEGQGEWTGELFF. CDR3 DNA: TGCGCCAGCAGCCAGGAGGGACAGGGGGAGTGGACCGGGGAGCTGTTTTTT.

CDR3 sequence reads: CASSKGLAGAGEQFF. CDR3 bases: TGTGCCAGTAGTAAGGGACTAGCGGGAGCGGGTGAGCAGTTCTTC. This chain connects TRBV19 to TRBJ2-1; TRBD2 matches 14 bases. Germline V gene sequence: CDR1 LNHDA, CDR2 SQIVND (reference sequence). The CDR3 runs 15 residues. The J segment lost 9 bases and the V segment lost 4 bases, leaving 5 bases of the junction unmatched.

This clonotype was counted many times. CDR3 protein: CSVVNSGGTQYF. Written as DNA, the CDR3 is TGCAGCGTTGTGAATAGCGGCGGCACCCAGTACTTC. J is TRBJ2-7 and V is TRBV29-1; TRBD2 is a possible D gene (6 bases). The V end lost 4 bases, the J end lost 10 bases, and 17 bases lay between the germline ends. This CDR3 comprises 12 residues. Germline V gene lookup returns CDR1 SQVTM and CDR2 ANQGSEA.

This clonotype was found a few times. The chain recombines TRBV5-5 with TRBJ2-1; 7 bases align to TRBD2. CDR3 length: 13 amino acids. The germline V gene encodes CDR1 SGHKS and CDR2 YYEKEE (reference sequence). Trimming at V came to 4 bases and at J to 9 bases, leaving 7 bases not matched to a gene. This chain's CDR3 is CASSIVGEGEQFF. DNA of the CDR3: TGTGCCAGCAGCATCGTAGGGGAGGGTGAGCAGTTCTTC.

This clonotype has at least ten counts. This chain joins TRBV7-3 and TRBJ1-6; D is ambiguous. CDR1 is SGHTA and CDR2 is FQGTGA in the germline V gene. The CDR3 sequence is 15 residues long. V lost 4 bases and J lost 9, with 16 bases in between. The DNA for the CDR3 is TGTGCCAGCAGCTCGTCTAAGTTTATCAGTTCACCCCTCCACTTT. Protein: CASSSSKFISSPLHF.

This clonotype was seen at least ten times. This chain uses TRBV9 with TRBJ2-3; 7 bases are shared with TRBD1. Germline assignment: CDR1 SGDLS and CDR2 YYNGEE. This CDR3 has 13 amino acids. Unmatched junction bases numbered 7, after V lost 4 bases and J lost 8 bases. The CDR3 nucleotides are TGTGCCAGCAGCACGGACAGGTGGGGTACGCAGTATTTT. Translated: CASSTDRWGTQYF.

The sample holds many counts of this clonotype. The chain combines TRBV12-3 or TRBV12-4 with TRBJ2-3; D perhaps matches TRBD2 (5 bases). The ends were cut back, 5 bases at V and 2 bases at J, with 11 bases in the middle. This CDR3 comprises 14 residues. CDR3 protein: CASSDYPHTDTQYF. CDR3 sequence (DNA): TGTGCCAGCAGTGACTATCCCCACACAGATACGCAGTATTTT.

This clonotype has ten or more counts. The chain carries TRBV6-6 and TRBJ2-1; TRBD2 matches at 13 bases. Trimming at V came to 6 bases and at J to 5 bases, leaving 10 bases not matched to a gene. The germline CDR1 and CDR2 sequences are MNHNY and SVGAGI (reference sequence). CDR3 length: 17 amino acids. CDR3 region: CASSSNPTSGRDNEQFF. The CDR3 DNA reads as TGTGCCAGCAGCTCCAACCCCACTAGCGGGAGGGACAATGAGCAGTTCTTC.

This clonotype has more than one count but fewer than ten. The V and J genes are TRBV20-1 and TRBJ2-7, with D perhaps matching TRBD1 (6 bases). This CDR3 region has 16 residues. V was shortened by 4 bases and J by 0 bases, with 19 bases between the two germline ends. The germline CDR1 and CDR2 sequences are DFQATT and SNEGSKA (reference sequence). CDR3 nucleotides: TGCAGTGCTACCTCCTACAGGGCACGGTTCTCCTACGAGCAGTACTTC. It codes for CSATSYRARFSYEQYF.

This clonotype was seen ten or more times. This chain joins TRBV13 and TRBJ2-3, with a weak D call TRBD1 (6 bases). Between the trimmed V and J ends, which lost 4 bases and 3 bases, there was a span of 14 bases. Germline loops: CDR1 PRHDT, CDR2 FYEKMQ (reference sequence). The CDR3 covers 15 residues. CDR3 coding DNA: TGTGCCAGCAGCTACCGGGACACCTGGACAGATACGCAGTATTTT. It specifies CASSYRDTWTDTQYF.